Listed here is a single TCR beta chain. The CDR3 runs 17 residues. Trimming cost V 2 bases and J 4 bases, with 18 bases left between them. CDR1 and CDR2 (germline): WSHSY, SAAADI. The entry originates in a study of immune evolution from preneoplasia to lung adenocarcinoma. Clones were sequenced by immunoSEQ multiplex PCR, and TCRdb holds only the in-frame ones, with some missing. Among thousands of clones listed, 83% were seen once. The receptor comes from a person in their 60s with lung adenocarcinoma. The rearrangement joins TRBV10-2 to TRBJ2-1; no definite D call. The source material was FFPE minimally invasive lung adenocarcinoma tissue. The chain's CDR3 is CASSEPQGLLFYNEQFF. The CDR3 DNA follows: TGCGCCAGCAGTGAGCCCCAAGGGCTGTTGTTTTACAATGAGCAGTTCTTC.